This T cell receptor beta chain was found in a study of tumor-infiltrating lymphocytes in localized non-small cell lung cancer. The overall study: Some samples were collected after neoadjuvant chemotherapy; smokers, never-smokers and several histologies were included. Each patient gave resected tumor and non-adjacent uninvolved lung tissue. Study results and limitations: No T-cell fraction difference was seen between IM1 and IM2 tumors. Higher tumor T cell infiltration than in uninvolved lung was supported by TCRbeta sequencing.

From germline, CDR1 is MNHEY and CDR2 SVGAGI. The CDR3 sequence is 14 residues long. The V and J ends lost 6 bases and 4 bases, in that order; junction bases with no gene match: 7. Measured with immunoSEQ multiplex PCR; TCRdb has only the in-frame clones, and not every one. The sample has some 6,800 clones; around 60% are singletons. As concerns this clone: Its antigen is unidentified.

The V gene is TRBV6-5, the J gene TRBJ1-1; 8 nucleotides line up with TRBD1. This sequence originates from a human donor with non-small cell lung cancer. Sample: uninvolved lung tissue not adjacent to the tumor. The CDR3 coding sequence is TGTGCCAGCAGACCTCACAGGGGGATCACTGAAGCTTTCTTT. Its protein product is CASRPHRGITEAFF.